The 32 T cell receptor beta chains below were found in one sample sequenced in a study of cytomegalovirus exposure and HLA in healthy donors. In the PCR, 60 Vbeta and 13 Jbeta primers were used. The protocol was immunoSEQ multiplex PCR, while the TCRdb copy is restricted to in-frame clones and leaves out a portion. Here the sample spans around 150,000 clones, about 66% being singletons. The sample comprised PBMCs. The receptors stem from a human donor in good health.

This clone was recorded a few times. CDR3 DNA: TGTGCCAGTAGTATACCCGGAGGGACCCAGTACTTC. Amino acid sequence: CASSIPGGTQYF. The rearrangement links TRBV19 to TRBJ2-5, with a possible D match to TRBD2 (5 bases). In germline, CDR1 is LNHDA, CDR2 SQIVND (reference sequence). Deletions cut 2 bases from V and 7 bases from J, with 8 bases between. CDR3 length equals 12 residues.

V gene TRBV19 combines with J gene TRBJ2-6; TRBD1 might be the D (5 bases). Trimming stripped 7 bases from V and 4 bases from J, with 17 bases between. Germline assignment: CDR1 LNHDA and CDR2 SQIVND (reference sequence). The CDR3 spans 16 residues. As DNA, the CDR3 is TGTGCCAGTACCAAAAGATGGACATACGGGGCCAACGTCCTGACTTTC. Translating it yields CASTKRWTYGANVLTF.

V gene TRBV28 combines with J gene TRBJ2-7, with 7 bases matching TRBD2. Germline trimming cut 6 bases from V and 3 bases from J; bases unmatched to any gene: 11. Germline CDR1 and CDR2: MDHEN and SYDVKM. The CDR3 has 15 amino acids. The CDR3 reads CASSLGLESLYEQYF. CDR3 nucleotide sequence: TGTGCCAGCAGCCTTGGACTAGAATCCCTCTACGAGCAGTACTTC.

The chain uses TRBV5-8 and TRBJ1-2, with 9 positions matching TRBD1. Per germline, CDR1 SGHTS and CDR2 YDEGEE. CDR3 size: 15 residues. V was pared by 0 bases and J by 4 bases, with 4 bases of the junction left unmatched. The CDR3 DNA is TGTGCCAGCAGCTTGGACGGACAGGGGTTCTATGGCTACACCTTC. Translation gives CASSLDGQGFYGYTF.

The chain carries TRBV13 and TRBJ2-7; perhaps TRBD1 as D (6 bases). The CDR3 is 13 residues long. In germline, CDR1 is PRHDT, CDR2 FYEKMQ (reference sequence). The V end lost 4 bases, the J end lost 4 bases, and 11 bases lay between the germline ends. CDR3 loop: CASSSTTGYEQYF. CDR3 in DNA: TGTGCCAGCAGCTCAACGACAGGTTACGAGCAGTACTTC. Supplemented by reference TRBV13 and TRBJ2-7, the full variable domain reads AAGVIQSPRHLIKEKRETATLKCYPIPRHDTVYWYQQGPGQDPQFLISFYEKMQSDKGSIPDRFSAQQFSDYHSELNMSSLELGDSALYFCASSSTTGYEQYFGPGTRLTVT.

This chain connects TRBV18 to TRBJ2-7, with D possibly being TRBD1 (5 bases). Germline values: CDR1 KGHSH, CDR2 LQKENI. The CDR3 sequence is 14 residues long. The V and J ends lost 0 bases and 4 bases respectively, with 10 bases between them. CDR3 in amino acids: CASSPPEQAYEQYF. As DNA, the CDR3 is TGTGCCAGCTCACCACCCGAACAGGCGTACGAGCAGTACTTC.

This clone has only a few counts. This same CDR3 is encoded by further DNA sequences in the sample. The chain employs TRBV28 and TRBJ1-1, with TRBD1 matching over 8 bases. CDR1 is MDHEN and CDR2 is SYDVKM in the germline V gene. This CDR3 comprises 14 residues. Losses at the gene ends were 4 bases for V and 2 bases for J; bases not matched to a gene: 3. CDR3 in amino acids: CASSSGQGNTEAFF. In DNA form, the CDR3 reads TGTGCCAGCAGTTCCGGACAGGGCAACACTGAAGCTTTCTTT.

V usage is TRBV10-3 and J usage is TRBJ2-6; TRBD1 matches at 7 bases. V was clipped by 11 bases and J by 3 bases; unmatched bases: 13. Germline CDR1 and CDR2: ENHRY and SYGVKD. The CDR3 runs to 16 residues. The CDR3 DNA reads TGTGCCGTACGACAGGGCGAAGCTGTTGGGGCCAACGTCCTGACTTTC. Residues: CAVRQGEAVGANVLTF.

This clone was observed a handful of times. DNA of the CDR3: TGTGCCAGCAGTTACGGGACAGGGTATCGCGAGCAGTACTTC. Translating gives CASSYGTGYREQYF. V usage is TRBV27 and J usage is TRBJ2-7, with 9 bases matching TRBD1. Germline V lookup: CDR1 MNHEY, CDR2 SMNVEV (reference sequence). The CDR3 is 14 amino acids. Germline trimming cut 4 bases from V and 6 bases from J; bases unmatched to any gene: 7.

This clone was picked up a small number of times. CDR3 coding DNA: TGTGCCAGCAGCTCGACTAGCGGGACTAACACCGGGGAGCTGTTTTTT. It specifies CASSSTSGTNTGELFF. The V gene is TRBV11-3, the J gene TRBJ2-2; 11 bases are a match to TRBD2. This CDR3 is built from 16 residues. Per the germline V gene, CDR1 is SGHNT and CDR2 is YENEEA. With V trimmed by 4 bases and J by 2 bases, 3 bases remained unmatched.

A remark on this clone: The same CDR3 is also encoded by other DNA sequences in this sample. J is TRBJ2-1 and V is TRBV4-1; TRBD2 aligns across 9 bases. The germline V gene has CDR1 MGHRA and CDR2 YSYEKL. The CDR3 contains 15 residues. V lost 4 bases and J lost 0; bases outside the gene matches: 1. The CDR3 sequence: CASSLSGSSYNEQFF. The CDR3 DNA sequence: TGCGCCAGCAGCCTTAGCGGGAGCTCCTACAATGAGCAGTTCTTC.

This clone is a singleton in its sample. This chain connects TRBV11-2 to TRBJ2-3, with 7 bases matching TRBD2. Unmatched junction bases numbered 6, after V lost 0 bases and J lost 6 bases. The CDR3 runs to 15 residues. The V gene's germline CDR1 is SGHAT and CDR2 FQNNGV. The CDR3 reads CASSLDQSGADTQYF. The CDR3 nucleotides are TGTGCCAGCAGCTTAGATCAAAGCGGGGCGGATACGCAGTATTTT.

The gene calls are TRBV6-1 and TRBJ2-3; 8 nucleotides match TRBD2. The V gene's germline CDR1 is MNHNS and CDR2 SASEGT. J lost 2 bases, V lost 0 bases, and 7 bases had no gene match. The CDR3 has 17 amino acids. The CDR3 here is CASSEAGIAGPTDTQYF. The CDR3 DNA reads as TGTGCCAGCAGTGAAGCGGGAATAGCGGGACCCACAGATACGCAGTATTTT.

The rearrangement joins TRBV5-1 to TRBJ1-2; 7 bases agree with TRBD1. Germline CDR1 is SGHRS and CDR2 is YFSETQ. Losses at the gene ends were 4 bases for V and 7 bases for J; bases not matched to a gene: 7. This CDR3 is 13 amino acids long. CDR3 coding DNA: TGCGCCAGCAGCACAGGGGCCCGTGCTGGCTACACCTTC. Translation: CASSTGARAGYTF.

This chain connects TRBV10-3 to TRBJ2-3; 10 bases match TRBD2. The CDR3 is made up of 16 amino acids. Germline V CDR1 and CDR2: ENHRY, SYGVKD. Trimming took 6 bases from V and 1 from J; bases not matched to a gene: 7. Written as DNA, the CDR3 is TGTGCCATCAGGGCTAGCGGGAGTGGGGGCACAGATACGCAGTATTTT. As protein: CAIRASGSGGTDTQYF.

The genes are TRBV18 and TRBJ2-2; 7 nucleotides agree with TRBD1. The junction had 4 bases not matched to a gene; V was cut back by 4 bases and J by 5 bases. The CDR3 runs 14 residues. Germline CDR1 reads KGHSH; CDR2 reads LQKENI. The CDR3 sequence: CASSQGAGTGELFF. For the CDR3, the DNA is TGTGCCAGCTCACAGGGGGCCGGTACCGGGGAGCTGTTTTTT.

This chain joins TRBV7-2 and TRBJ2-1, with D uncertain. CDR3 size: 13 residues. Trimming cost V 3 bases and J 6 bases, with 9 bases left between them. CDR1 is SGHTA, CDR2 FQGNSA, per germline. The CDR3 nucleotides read TGTGCCAGCAGCTTCGCTAGTAGCAATGAGCAGTTCTTC. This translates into CASSFASSNEQFF.

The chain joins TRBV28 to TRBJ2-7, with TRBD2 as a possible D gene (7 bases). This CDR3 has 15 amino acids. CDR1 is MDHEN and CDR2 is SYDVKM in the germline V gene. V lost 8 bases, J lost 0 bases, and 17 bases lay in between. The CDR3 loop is CASAGGLLLSYEQYF. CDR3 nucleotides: TGTGCCAGCGCCGGGGGGCTCTTGCTCTCCTACGAGCAGTACTTC.

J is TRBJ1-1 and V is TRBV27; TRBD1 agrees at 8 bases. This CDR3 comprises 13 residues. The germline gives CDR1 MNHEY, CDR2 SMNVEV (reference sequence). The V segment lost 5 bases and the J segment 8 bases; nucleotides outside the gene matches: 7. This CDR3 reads CASSVQGENEAFF. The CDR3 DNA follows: TGTGCCAGCAGTGTACAGGGGGAGAACGAAGCTTTCTTT.

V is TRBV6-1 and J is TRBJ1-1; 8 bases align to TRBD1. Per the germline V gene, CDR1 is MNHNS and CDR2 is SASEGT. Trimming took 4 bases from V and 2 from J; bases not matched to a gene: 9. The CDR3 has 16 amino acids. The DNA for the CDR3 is TGTGCCAGCAGTGTTACACCGACAGGGGTTAACACTGAAGCTTTCTTT. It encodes CASSVTPTGVNTEAFF.

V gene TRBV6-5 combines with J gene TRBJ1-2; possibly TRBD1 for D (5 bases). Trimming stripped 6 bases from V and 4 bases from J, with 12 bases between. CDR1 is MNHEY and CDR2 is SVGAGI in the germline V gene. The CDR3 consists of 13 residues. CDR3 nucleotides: TGTGCCAGCAGGCCGGTGGGGGGCTATGGCTACACCTTC. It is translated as CASRPVGGYGYTF.

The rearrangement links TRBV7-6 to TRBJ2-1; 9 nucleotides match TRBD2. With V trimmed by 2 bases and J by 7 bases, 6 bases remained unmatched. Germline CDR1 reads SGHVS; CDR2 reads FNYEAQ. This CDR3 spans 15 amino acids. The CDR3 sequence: CASSLFSGRYNEQFF. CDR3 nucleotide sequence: TGTGCCAGCAGCTTATTTAGCGGGAGATATAATGAGCAGTTCTTC.

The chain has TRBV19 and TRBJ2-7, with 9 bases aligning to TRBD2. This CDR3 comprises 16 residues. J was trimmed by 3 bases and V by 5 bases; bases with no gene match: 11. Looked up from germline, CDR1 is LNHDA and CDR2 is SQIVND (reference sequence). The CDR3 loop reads CASSPSATSGFYEQYF. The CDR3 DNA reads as TGTGCCAGTAGTCCTTCGGCTACTAGCGGGTTCTACGAGCAGTACTTC.

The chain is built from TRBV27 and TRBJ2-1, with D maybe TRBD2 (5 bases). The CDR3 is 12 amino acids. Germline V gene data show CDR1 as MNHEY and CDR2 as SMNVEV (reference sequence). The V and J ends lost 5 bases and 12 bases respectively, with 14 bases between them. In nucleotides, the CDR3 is TGTGCCAGCAGTCGGACGACCAGCGGGCAGTTCTTC. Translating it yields CASSRTTSGQFF.

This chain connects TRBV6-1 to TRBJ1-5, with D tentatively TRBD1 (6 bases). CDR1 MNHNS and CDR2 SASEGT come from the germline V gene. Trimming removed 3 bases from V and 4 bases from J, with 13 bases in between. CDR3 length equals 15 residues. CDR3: CASSDVQGRNQPQHF. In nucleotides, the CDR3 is TGTGCCAGCAGTGACGTCCAGGGGCGGAATCAGCCCCAGCATTTT.

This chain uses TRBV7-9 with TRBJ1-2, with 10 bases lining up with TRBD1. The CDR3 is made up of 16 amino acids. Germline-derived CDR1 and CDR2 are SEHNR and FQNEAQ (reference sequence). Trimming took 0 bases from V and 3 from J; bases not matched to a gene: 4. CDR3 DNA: TGTGCCAGCAGCTTAGCGGCCGGGACAGGGGACTATGGCTACACCTTC. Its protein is CASSLAAGTGDYGYTF.

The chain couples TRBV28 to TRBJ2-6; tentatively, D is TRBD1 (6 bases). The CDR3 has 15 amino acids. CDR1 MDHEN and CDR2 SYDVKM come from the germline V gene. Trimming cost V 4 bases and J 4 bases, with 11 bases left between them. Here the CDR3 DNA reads TGTGCCAGCAGTTCCAGGGGCCTGGGGGCCAACGTCCTGACTTTC. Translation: CASSSRGLGANVLTF.

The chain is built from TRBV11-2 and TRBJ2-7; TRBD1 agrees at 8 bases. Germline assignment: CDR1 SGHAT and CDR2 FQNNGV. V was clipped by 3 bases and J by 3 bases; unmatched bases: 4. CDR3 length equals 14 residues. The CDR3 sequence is CASSLGQESYEQYF. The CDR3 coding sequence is TGTGCCAGCAGCTTGGGACAGGAAAGCTACGAGCAGTACTTC.

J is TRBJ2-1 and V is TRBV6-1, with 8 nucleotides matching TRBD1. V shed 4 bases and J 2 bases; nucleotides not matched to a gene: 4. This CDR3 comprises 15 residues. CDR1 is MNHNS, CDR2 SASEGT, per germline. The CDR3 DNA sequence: TGTGCCAGCAGTGGCGGGACAGGTGCCTACAATGAGCAGTTCTTC. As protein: CASSGGTGAYNEQFF.

The CDR3, as DNA: TGCAGCGTTGAACCCATCCCGAGGGCAGCTAGCACAGATACGCAGTATTTT. Its translation: CSVEPIPRAASTDTQYF. This chain uses TRBV29-1 with TRBJ2-3; tentative D call: TRBD2 (5 bases). CDR1 is SQVTM and CDR2 is ANQGSEA in the germline V gene. Trimming left V 2 bases short and J 0 bases short, with 18 bases between. This CDR3 is 17 amino acids long.

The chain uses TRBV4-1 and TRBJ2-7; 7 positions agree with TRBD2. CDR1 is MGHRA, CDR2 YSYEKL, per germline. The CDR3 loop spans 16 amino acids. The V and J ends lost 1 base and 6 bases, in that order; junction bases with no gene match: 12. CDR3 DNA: TGCGCCAGCAGCCAAGCCCCGGGAGGAGGAGGTCGCGAGCAGTACTTC. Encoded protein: CASSQAPGGGGREQYF.

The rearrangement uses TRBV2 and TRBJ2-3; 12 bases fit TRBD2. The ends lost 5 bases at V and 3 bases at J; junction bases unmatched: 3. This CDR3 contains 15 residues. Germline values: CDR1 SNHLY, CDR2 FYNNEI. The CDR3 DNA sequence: TGTGCCAGCAGTACGACTAGCGGGAGAACAGATACGCAGTATTTT. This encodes CASSTTSGRTDTQYF.